This paragraph reports one TCR beta chain. This sample is drawn from a study of OX40 agonist ivuxolimab in advanced cancers. This CDR3 is built from 14 residues. Per the germline V gene, CDR1 is SGHRS and CDR2 is YFSETQ. V shed 2 bases and J shed 2 bases, with 8 bases lying between them. Profiled with immunoSEQ multiplex PCR; TCRdb holds only in-frame clones, not every one. The data hold 85,000 to 95,000 clones, with 85% to 90% observed a single time. This TCR was sampled from an adult with an advanced solid tumor such as melanoma, head and neck, liver or kidney cancer. The chain is built from TRBV5-1 and TRBJ1-3, with D perhaps TRBD1 (5 bases). This material consisted of CD4+ or CD8+ T cells sorted from blood, taken in a trial of the OX40 agonist ivuxolimab. CDR3 DNA sequence: TGCGCCAGCAGCTTATCGGGGGCTGGAAACACCATATATTTT. Amino acid sequence: CASSLSGAGNTIYF.